Presented here are 10 T cell receptor beta chains from one specimen sequenced in a study of T-cell reconstitution after alpha-beta-depleted transplantation in children. The authors prepared the TCRbeta library with unique molecular identifiers. MiXCR, applied by TCRdb to the PCR reads, yields one record per CDR3 protein. The table has around 400,000 distinct CDR3 sequences, about a tenth seen once. Sequenced here: PBMCs from the stem cell graft donor, sampled from the stem cell graft. The origin of the receptors is a human donor who donated a stem cell graft to a child with acute myeloid leukemia.

This clonotype was counted at least ten times. This chain links TRBV6-1 with TRBJ2-2; possible D gene TRBD1, 5 bases. Germline CDR1 is MNHNS and CDR2 is SASEGT. Deletions cut 3 bases from V and 0 bases from J, with 8 bases between. This CDR3 contains 15 residues. CDR3 in DNA: TGTGCCAGCAGTGAGGACAACGCGAACACCGGGGAGCTGTTTTTT. Encoded protein: CASSEDNANTGELFF.

This clonotype was observed a single time. A much larger clone lies a single base off, so this may be a read error. The V call is TRBV3-1, the J call TRBJ2-1, with 9 nucleotides matching TRBD1. V shed 4 bases, J shed 7 bases, and the junction held 11 bases outside the gene matches. CDR3 length: 16 amino acids. Germline loops: CDR1 LGHDT, CDR2 YNNKEL (reference sequence). CDR3 in amino acids: CASSLRAGQGGNEQFF. The CDR3 coding sequence is TGTGCCAGCAGCCTCCGTGCGGGACAGGGTGGGAATGAGCAGTTCTTC.

The table lists this clonotype with many counts. The V gene is TRBV7-2, the J gene TRBJ2-2; D uncertain. The V and J ends lost 3 bases and 3 bases respectively, with 8 bases between them. There are 14 residues in the CDR3. CDR1 and CDR2 (germline): SGHTA, FQGNSA. CDR3 coding DNA: TGTGCCAGCAGCTTTGGAGACTACACCGGGGAGCTGTTTTTT. As protein: CASSFGDYTGELFF.

This clonotype has a handful of counts. The CDR3 sequence: CASRDSNSPLHF. The CDR3 bases are TGTGCCAGCAGAGACAGCAATTCACCCCTCCACTTT. This sequence joins TRBV6-1 and TRBJ1-6; D might be TRBD1 (5 bases). CDR3 length equals 12 residues. Germline V CDR1 and CDR2: MNHNS, SASEGT. Trimming left V 6 bases short and J 7 bases short, with 7 bases between.

The rearrangement joins TRBV5-1 to TRBJ2-1; 8 nucleotides line up with TRBD2. The CDR3 runs 14 residues. Germline V gene sequence: CDR1 SGHRS, CDR2 YFSETQ. V lost 7 bases, J lost 1 base, and 4 bases stayed unmatched. The CDR3 DNA follows: TGCGCCAGCGAGGCGGGAGGATCCTACAATGAGCAGTTCTTC. It yields the protein CASEAGGSYNEQFF.

The rearrangement links TRBV20-1 to TRBJ2-2; D is ambiguous. The CDR3 has 13 residues. The ends were cut back, 0 bases at V and 5 bases at J, with 7 bases in the middle. Germline CDR1 is DFQATT and CDR2 is SNEGSKA (reference sequence). CDR3 sequence (DNA): TGCAGTGCTAGAGATCCAAGGACCGGGGAGCTGTTTTTT. Its protein is CSARDPRTGELFF.

The chain combines TRBV27 with TRBJ2-5, with 7 bases that match TRBD2. CDR3 length: 14 amino acids. Trimming removed 6 bases from V and 1 base from J; junction bases left unmatched: 5. Germline V lookup: CDR1 MNHEY, CDR2 SMNVEV (reference sequence). CDR3 DNA: TGTGCCAGCAGCCCCGGGACTATCCAAGAGACCCAGTACTTC. Translated, it gives CASSPGTIQETQYF.

On this clonotype: As the CDR3 is not closed by the conserved phenylalanine or tryptophan, this likely results from a read error. The chain recombines TRBV7-2 with TRBJ1-6, with 7 bases that match TRBD1. Per the germline V gene, CDR1 is SGHTA and CDR2 is FQGNSA. After removal of 1 base from V and 7 bases from J, the junction contained 7 bases not matched to a gene. This CDR3 is 16 amino acids long. The CDR3 nucleotides are TGTGCCAGCAGCTTAGTAGGGGGCTCGGGGAATTCACCCCTCCACTAT. Translated, it gives CASSLVGGSGNSPLHY.

V usage is TRBV20-1 and J usage is TRBJ1-5; TRBD1 might be the D (5 bases). Germline CDR1 is DFQATT and CDR2 is SNEGSKA (reference sequence). This CDR3 comprises 15 residues. V shed 1 base and J shed 5 bases, with 15 bases lying between them. The chain's CDR3 is CSARVSGRGDQPQHF. The CDR3 nucleotides read TGCAGTGCTAGAGTGTCCGGCCGGGGGGATCAGCCCCAGCATTTT.

The rearrangement links TRBV10-3 to TRBJ1-5, with a tentative D call TRBD1 (5 bases). The CDR3 runs 17 residues. V lost 0 bases, J lost 1 base, and 13 bases lay in between. Germline V CDR1 and CDR2: ENHRY, SYGVKD. The CDR3 loop reads CAISESRGRRSNQPQHF. Written as DNA, the CDR3 is TGTGCCATCAGTGAGTCACGGGGCCGTCGGAGCAATCAGCCCCAGCATTTT.